The present T cell receptor beta chain was sequenced within a study of blood T cell repertoires in COVID-19. At the level of the study: PBMCs, B-cell-depleted T cells, or T cells provided the cDNA or gDNA that made up the material.

TCRdb's copy holds only in-frame clones and misses some; the assay was immunoSEQ multiplex PCR. The sample has about 76,000 clones; approximately 86% are singletons. Sequencing was done on a sample of peripheral blood. The receptor's source is a human donor in a cohort sampled during active COVID-19.

In nucleotides, the CDR3 is TGTGCCAGCAGCCAAGGCGTCCCCGGGACAGGGGTGGATGAGCAGTTCTTC. Protein sequence: CASSQGVPGTGVDEQFF. The rearrangement joins TRBV3-1 (or the pseudogene TRBV3-2) to TRBJ2-1; 10 nucleotides agree with TRBD1. The germline V gene has CDR1 LGHDT and CDR2 YNNKEL (reference sequence). The CDR3 has 17 residues. The ends lost 1 base at V and 8 bases at J; junction bases unmatched: 11.